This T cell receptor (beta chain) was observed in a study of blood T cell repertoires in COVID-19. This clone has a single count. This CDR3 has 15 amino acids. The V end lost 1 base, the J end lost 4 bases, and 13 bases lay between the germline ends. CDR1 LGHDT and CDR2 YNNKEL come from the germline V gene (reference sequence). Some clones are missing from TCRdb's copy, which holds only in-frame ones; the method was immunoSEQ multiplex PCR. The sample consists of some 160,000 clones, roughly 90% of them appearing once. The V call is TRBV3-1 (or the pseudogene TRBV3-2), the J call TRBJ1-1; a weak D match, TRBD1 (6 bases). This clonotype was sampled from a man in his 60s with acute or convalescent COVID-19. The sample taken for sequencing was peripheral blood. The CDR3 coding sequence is TGTGCCAGCAGCCAAGCCGGGGGGCTCGGCACTGAAGCTTTCTTT. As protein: CASSQAGGLGTEAFF.